This T cell receptor (beta chain) was captured by sequencing in a study of blood T cell repertoires in COVID-19. At the level of the study: Acute and convalescent COVID-19 specimens originated in the United States, Italy and Spain.

Germline trimming cut 8 bases from V and 4 bases from J; bases unmatched to any gene: 7. This CDR3 is built from 13 residues. The germline V gene has CDR1 LGHNA and CDR2 YNFKEQ. Profiled with immunoSEQ multiplex PCR; TCRdb holds only in-frame clones, not every one. Here the sample spans roughly 300,000 clones, 87% being singletons. Cohort allocation depended upon clinical history that participants reported. This chain uses TRBV4-2 with TRBJ1-1, with 7 bases lining up with TRBD1. This clonotype was sampled from a woman younger than 45 who had recovered from COVID-19. The sequencing sample was made of PBMCs or T cells enriched from blood (not recorded which). CDR3 bases: TGTGCCAGCGCCCCACAGGGGAGCACTGAAGCTTTCTTT. Protein: CASAPQGSTEAFF.